This TCR beta chain came from a study of regulatory T cells in long-lasting Graves disease. In the study overall: Prior antithyroid drug treatment in newly diagnosed Graves' patients lasted under 3 months. Findings and limits, study-wide: Patients with persistent disease showed a bias toward TRBV28, TRBJ1-2 and TRBJ2-5.

Germline values: CDR1 DFQATT, CDR2 SNEGSKA (reference sequence). V dropped 2 bases and J dropped 3; count of bases not matched to a gene: 4. CDR3 length: 14 residues. Documented time point: newly diagnosed GD, antithyroid drugs for less than 3 months. PBMC-extracted RNA yielded the TCR library. Building the TCR beta libraries relied on iRepertoire HTBI primers, and CDR3 regions underwent Arm-PCR. TCRdb redid the calling of the multiplex PCR reads with MiXCR, one entry per CDR3 protein. The sample lists roughly 610,000 distinct CDR3 sequences; less than 20% were seen once. This clonotype has ten or more counts. Antigen unknown. These data were also filed under a second study, of T cells in Graves' hyperthyroidism and ophthalmopathy. Turning to that study: Each diagnosis drew on symptoms, thyroxine, TRAb, thyroid ultrasound and orbital computed tomography findings.

This sample comprised peripheral blood mononuclear cells (PBMCs), obtained at new diagnosis, from a patient treated with antithyroid drugs. The TCR comes from a woman in her 30s with Graves disease. V is TRBV20-1 and J is TRBJ2-1; the match to TRBD2 covers 7 bases. CDR3 DNA: TGCAGTGCTAGAATAGCGGGCGACTACAATGAGCAGTTCTTC. As protein: CSARIAGDYNEQFF.